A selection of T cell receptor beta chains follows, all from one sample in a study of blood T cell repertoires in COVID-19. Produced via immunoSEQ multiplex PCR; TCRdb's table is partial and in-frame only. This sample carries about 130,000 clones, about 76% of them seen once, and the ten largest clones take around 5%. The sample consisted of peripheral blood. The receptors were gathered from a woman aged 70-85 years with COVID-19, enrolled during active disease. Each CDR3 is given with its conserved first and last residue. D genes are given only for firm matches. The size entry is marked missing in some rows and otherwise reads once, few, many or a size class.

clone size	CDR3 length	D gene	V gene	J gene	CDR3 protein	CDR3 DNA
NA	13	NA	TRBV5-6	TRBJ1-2	CASSLRGPGGYTF	TGTGCCAGCAGCTTGCGGGGTCCGGGAGGCTACACCTTC
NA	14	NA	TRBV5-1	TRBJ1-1	CASSSWTVNTEAFF	TGCGCCAGCAGCTCGTGGACAGTAAACACTGAAGCTTTCTTT
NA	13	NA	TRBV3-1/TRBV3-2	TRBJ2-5	CATRSSGQETQYF	TGTGCCACACGATCGTCGGGCCAAGAGACCCAGTACTTC
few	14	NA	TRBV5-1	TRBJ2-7	CASSLLPIPDEQYF	TGCGCCAGCAGCTTACTTCCAATACCCGACGAGCAGTACTTC
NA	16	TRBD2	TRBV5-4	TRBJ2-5	CASSLGLAVLGETQYF	TGTGCCAGCAGCTTGGGACTAGCAGTGCTGGGGGAGACCCAGTACTTC
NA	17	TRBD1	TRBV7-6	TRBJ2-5	CASSLGRGLSYQETQYF	TGTGCCAGCAGCTTGGGTAGGGGGCTATCGTACCAAGAGACCCAGTACTTC
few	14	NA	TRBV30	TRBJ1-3	CAWATGLGGNTIYF	TGTGCCTGGGCAACAGGGCTCGGAGGAAACACCATATATTTT
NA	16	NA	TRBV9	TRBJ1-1	CASSPSPGQGPTEAFF	TGTGCCAGCAGCCCCTCCCCTGGCCAGGGGCCCACTGAAGCTTTCTTT
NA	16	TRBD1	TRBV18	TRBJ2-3	CASSPSWDRVVDTQYF	TGTGCCAGCTCACCATCTTGGGACAGGGTGGTGGATACGCAGTATTTT
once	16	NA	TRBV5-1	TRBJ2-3	CASSFGQGLLTDTQYF	TGCGCCAGCAGCTTTGGGCAGGGGTTGTTAACAGATACGCAGTATTTT
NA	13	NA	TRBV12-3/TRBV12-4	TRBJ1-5	CASNRQVNQPQHF	TGTGCCAGCAATAGACAGGTCAATCAGCCCCAGCATTTT
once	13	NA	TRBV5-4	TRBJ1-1	CASSEDRNTEAFF	TGTGCCAGCAGCGAGGACAGGAACACTGAAGCTTTCTTT
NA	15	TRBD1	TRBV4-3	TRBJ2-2	CASSQVGTGTGELFF	TGCGCCAGCAGCCAAGTTGGGACAGGCACCGGGGAGCTGTTTTTT
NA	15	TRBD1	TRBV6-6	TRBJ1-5	CASSYFGTASQPQHF	TGTGCCAGCAGTTACTTTGGGACAGCGTCTCAGCCCCAGCATTTT
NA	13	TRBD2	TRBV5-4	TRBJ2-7	CASSFGGVYEQYF	TGTGCCAGCAGCTTTGGGGGGGTCTACGAGCAGTACTTC
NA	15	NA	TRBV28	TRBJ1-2	CASSLRRLGWGGYTF	TGTGCCAGCAGTTTACGCCGTTTAGGGTGGGGCGGCTACACCTTC
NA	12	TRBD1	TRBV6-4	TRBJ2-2	CARQGESGELFF	TGTGCCAGACAGGGGGAATCCGGGGAGCTGTTTTTT
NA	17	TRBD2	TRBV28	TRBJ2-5	CASSSWTSGGAGETQYF	TGTGCCAGCAGTTCTTGGACTAGCGGGGGGGCAGGGGAGACCCAGTACTTC
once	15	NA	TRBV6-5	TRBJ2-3	CASSYSGTQSDTQYF	TGTGCCAGCAGTTACTCGGGGACTCAATCGGATACGCAGTATTTT
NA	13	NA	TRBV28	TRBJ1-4	CASSRPVNEKLFF	TGTGCCAGCAGCCGCCCGGTTAATGAAAAACTGTTTTTT
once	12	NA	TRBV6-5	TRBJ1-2	CASSPGDRPYTF	TGTGCCAGCAGTCCCGGTGACAGGCCCTACACCTTC
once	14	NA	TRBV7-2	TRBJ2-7	CASSWYGSSYEQYF	TGTGCCAGCAGCTGGTACGGGAGCTCCTACGAGCAGTACTTC
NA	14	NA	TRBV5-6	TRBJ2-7	CASSRTAASREQYF	TGTGCCAGCAGCCGAACTGCGGCCTCGCGGGAGCAGTACTTC
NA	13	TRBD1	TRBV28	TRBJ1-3	CASRLPLDRDIYF	TGTGCCAGCAGACTACCCCTCGACAGGGACATATATTTT
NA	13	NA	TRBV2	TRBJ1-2	CASSGRTVYGYTF	TGTGCCAGCAGTGGACGGACAGTCTATGGCTACACCTTC
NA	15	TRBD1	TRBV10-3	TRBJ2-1	CAISESKGQGTEQFF	TGTGCCATCAGTGAGTCGAAGGGACAGGGTACCGAGCAGTTCTTC
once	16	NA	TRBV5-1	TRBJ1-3	CASSNMAGTGGNTIYF	TGCGCCAGCAGCAATATGGCGGGGACGGGAGGAAACACCATATATTTT
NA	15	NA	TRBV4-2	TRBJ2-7	CASSQGAALSYEQYF	TGTGCCAGCAGCCAAGGGGCTGCCCTCTCCTACGAGCAGTACTTC
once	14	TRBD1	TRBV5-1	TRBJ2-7	CASSSGQDLYEQYF	TGCGCCAGCAGCTCGGGACAGGACCTCTACGAGCAGTACTTC
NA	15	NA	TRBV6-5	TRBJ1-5	CASSTDFSVNQPQHF	TGTGCCAGCAGCACCGACTTCTCTGTTAATCAGCCCCAGCATTTT
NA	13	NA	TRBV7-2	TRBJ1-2	CASSTQGKRGYTF	TGTGCCAGCAGCACCCAGGGGAAGAGAGGCTACACCTTC
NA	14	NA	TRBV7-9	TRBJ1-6	CASSIQGPGSPLHF	TGTGCCAGCAGCATACAGGGTCCAGGGTCACCCCTCCACTTT
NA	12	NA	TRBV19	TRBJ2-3	CASSHSTDTQYF	TGTGCCAGTAGCCATAGCACAGATACGCAGTATTTT
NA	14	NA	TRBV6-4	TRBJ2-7	CASSDSTGPYEQYF	TGTGCCAGCAGTGACTCGACAGGCCCCTACGAGCAGTACTTC
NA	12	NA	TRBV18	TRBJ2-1	CASSPGRNEQFF	TGTGCCAGCTCACCAGGGAGAAATGAGCAGTTCTTC
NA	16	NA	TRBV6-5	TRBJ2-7	CASSYSFGDSPYEQYF	TGTGCCAGCAGTTACTCGTTCGGTGACAGCCCCTACGAGCAGTACTTC
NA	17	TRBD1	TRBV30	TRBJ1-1	CAWSMAWTGSPNTEAFF	TGTGCCTGGAGTATGGCCTGGACAGGATCGCCGAACACTGAAGCTTTCTTT